This TCR beta chain was sequenced in a study of post-analysis software for immune sequencing data. About the study: Multiple sclerosis in the patients followed relapsing-remitting, secondary progressive and progressive-relapsing courses. Study-wide points: When the samples were clustered directly with F measure, those that had been prepared in the same batch showed strong co-clustering. Comparison of patients with controls showed five TRBV segments more frequent in patients, TRBV5-6, TRBV5-1 and TRBV20-1 among them. Compared with controls, patients showed significantly lower normalized Chao1 diversity.

Unique molecular identifiers were present in the TCR beta cDNA libraries. Each batch of roughly 1 to 11 million T cells produced 490,000 or so cDNA molecules. Each CDR3 protein gets one entry after TCRdb re-called the PCR reads with MiXCR. The sample lists 750,000 to 950,000 distinct CDR3 sequences; about 50% were seen once. The CDR3 has 14 residues. Germline-derived CDR1 and CDR2 are SGHRS and YFSETQ. On this clonotype itself: Its matching antigen is unknown.

V and J are TRBV5-1 and TRBJ2-5, with D possibly being TRBD1 (6 bases). TRBJ2-7 matches the DNA end more closely, so the J call is doubtful. The sequence was collected from a girl aged 10 to 17 with multiple sclerosis. Material for sequencing was blood. CDR3 sequence: CASSTRTDYYEQYF. The CDR3 region has the DNA TGCGCCAGCAGCACCCGGACAGATTACTACGAGCAGTACTTC.